The 12 T cell receptor beta chains reported below all come from one sample, sequenced in a study of T-cell memory formation after mild COVID-19. Each CDR3 protein gets one entry after TCRdb re-called the 5' RACE reads with MiXCR. The sample lists about 350,000 distinct CDR3 sequences, approximately 15% occurring once. The sample taken for sequencing was PBMCs or a T cell subset sorted from them (not recorded which). The receptors come from a man younger than 35 who had mild COVID-19 (a few samples of this study predate the infection). Cell type and time point are not known.

The sample holds many counts of this clonotype. The chain carries TRBV12-3 or TRBV12-4 and TRBJ1-6; tentatively, D is TRBD1 (6 bases). Trimming took 8 bases from V and 13 from J, leaving 27 bases between them. The CDR3 consists of 16 residues. Here the CDR3 reads CASGLQDTGPESPLHF. The CDR3 region has the DNA TGTGCCAGCGGGCTCCAGGATACAGGGCCAGAGTCCCCCCTCCACTTT.

This clonotype has just a few counts. This rearrangement joins TRBV4-1 to TRBJ1-1, with no clear D. V lost 5 bases, J lost 11 bases, and 21 bases lay in between. CDR1 MGHRA and CDR2 YSYEKL come from the germline V gene. The CDR3 is 14 residues long. CDR3 amino acids: CASSYPQRQPRAFF. The CDR3 DNA sequence: TGCGCCAGCAGCTACCCTCAGCGTCAGCCTAGGGCTTTCTTT.

Notes on this clonotype: Possible read error: a much larger clone is one base away. This chain connects TRBV5-4 to TRBJ2-7, with D perhaps matching TRBD1 (5 bases). The CDR3 has 13 amino acids. Per germline, CDR1 SGHNT and CDR2 YYREEE (reference sequence). CDR3 in amino acids: CSSSSTTAYEQYF. The CDR3 nucleotides read TGTTCCAGCAGCTCCACGACAGCCTACGAGCAGTACTTC.

The table lists this clonotype with a few counts. The chain combines TRBV7-9 with TRBJ2-7, with 8 nucleotides matching TRBD2. V dropped 5 bases and J dropped 7; count of bases not matched to a gene: 10. The CDR3 totals 14 residues. The V gene's germline CDR1 is SEHNR and CDR2 FQNEAQ (reference sequence). For the CDR3, the DNA is TGTGCCAGCAGCCCTCGCGGGGGGCCGTCAGAGCAGTACGTC. Translation: CASSPRGGPSEQYV.

This clonotype was seen a handful of times. The chain combines TRBV6-2 or TRBV6-3 with TRBJ2-2; 10 bases fit TRBD2. V was pared by 4 bases and J by 1 base, with 3 bases of the junction left unmatched. Germline loops: CDR1 MNHEY, CDR2 SVGEGT. This CDR3 spans 16 amino acids. CDR3 nucleotide sequence: TGTGCCAGCAGTTCAGGACTAGCGGAGAACACCGGGGAGCTGTTTTTT. Protein product: CASSSGLAENTGELFF.

The sample holds a few counts of this clonotype. The rearrangement links TRBV20-1 to TRBJ2-1; D may be TRBD2 (6 bases). This CDR3 contains 12 residues. The germline V gene encodes CDR1 DFQATT and CDR2 SNEGSKA (reference sequence). The V end was cut by 5 bases, the J end by 9 bases, with 14 bases between. The CDR3 protein is CSAPTGGGEQFF. The CDR3 DNA follows: TGCAGTGCTCCTACCGGGGGTGGTGAGCAGTTCTTC.

This clonotype was counted a few times. This chain uses TRBV6-5 with TRBJ2-2, with no clear D. The germline V gene has CDR1 MNHEY and CDR2 SVGAGI. This CDR3 is 15 amino acids long. The germline V and J ends were trimmed by 1 base and 1 base, with 7 bases remaining between them. The CDR3 DNA sequence: TGTGCCAGCAGTTACTTCTCAGGGAACACCGGGGAGCTGTTTTTT. This translates into CASSYFSGNTGELFF.

In DNA, the CDR3 is TGCGCCAGCAGCCAGACAGGGGTTAGCAATGAGCAGTTCTTC. Amino acid sequence: CASSQTGVSNEQFF. The V gene is TRBV4-1, the J gene TRBJ2-1; 8 bases are shared with TRBD1. The CDR3 is 14 residues long. Germline lookup yields CDR1 MGHRA and CDR2 YSYEKL. The V and J ends lost 3 bases and 6 bases, in that order; junction bases with no gene match: 4.

In its sample, this clonotype was seen a few times. The CDR3 loop is CATSRPGLAGESRSGANVLTF. CDR3 in DNA: TGTGCCACCTCAAGACCGGGACTAGCGGGGGAATCTAGGTCTGGGGCCAACGTCCTGACTTTC. The rearrangement uses TRBV6-2 or TRBV6-3 and TRBJ2-6, with 14 bases fitting TRBD2. V lost 10 bases, J lost 1 base, and 18 bases stayed unmatched. The germline V gene has CDR1 MNHEY and CDR2 SVGEGT. The CDR3 is 21 amino acids.

The gene calls are TRBV5-1 and TRBJ2-5; TRBD2 is a possible D gene (5 bases). Germline lookup yields CDR1 SGHRS and CDR2 YFSETQ. The CDR3 has 13 residues. V lost 0 bases and J 3 bases, leaving 6 bases between the germline ends. The CDR3 region has the DNA TGCGCCAGCAGCTTGGTTAGCGAAGAGACCCAGTACTTC. Protein sequence: CASSLVSEETQYF.

V and J are TRBV7-2 and TRBJ2-3; 8 bases line up with TRBD2. CDR1 and CDR2 (germline): SGHTA, FQGNSA. V shed 5 bases, J shed 4 bases, and the junction held 5 bases outside the gene matches. The CDR3 is 14 amino acids. The CDR3 DNA sequence: TGTGCCAGCAGCATTAAGACTAGCGCAGATACGCAGTATTTT. This translates into CASSIKTSADTQYF. The variable domain in full, completed from reference TRBV7-2 and TRBJ2-3, reads GAGVSQSPSNKVTEKGKDVELRCDPISGHTALYWYRQSLGQGLEFLIYFQGNSAPDKSGLPSDRFSAERTGGSVSTLTIQRTQQEDSAVYLCASSIKTSADTQYFGPGTRLTVL.

To note about this clonotype: The junction shows a germline mismatch at one end, possibly a read error. The genes are TRBV12-3 or TRBV12-4 and TRBJ2-3, with D possibly being TRBD2 (6 bases). This CDR3 is 16 amino acids long. This chain's CDR3 is CASSKGLPDFTYTQYF. DNA of the CDR3: TGTGCCAGCAGCAAAGGACTACCAGATTTCACATATACGCAGTATTTT.